One and the same sample provided the 17 T cell receptor beta chains below, sequenced in a study of blood T cell repertoires in COVID-19. Profiling relied on immunoSEQ multiplex PCR, and the TCRdb table lists in-frame clones only, not all of them. The table records roughly 280,000 clones, about nine tenths of them present only once. The material sequenced was PBMCs or T cells enriched from blood (not recorded which). All receptors come from a woman aged 55-70 years who had recovered from COVID-19.

This chain joins TRBV24-1 and TRBJ1-3; D remains unclear. Trimming left V 8 bases short and J 0 bases short, with 10 bases between. The CDR3 is 14 residues long. Germline V gene lookup returns CDR1 KGHDR and CDR2 SFDVKD. CDR3 nucleotide sequence: TGTGCCACCACCGATGACACCTCTGGAAACACCATATATTTT. Translating it yields CATTDDTSGNTIYF.

The J gene is TRBJ1-1, the V gene TRBV7-3; D may be TRBD1 (5 bases). The CDR3 loop spans 14 amino acids. Looked up from germline, CDR1 is SGHTA and CDR2 is FQGTGA. Trimming removed 7 bases at V and 2 bases at J, with 14 bases between. CDR3 in amino acids: CASKERRENTEAFF. CDR3 DNA sequence: TGTGCCAGCAAAGAGCGCAGGGAAAACACTGAAGCTTTCTTT.

The V call is TRBV5-5, the J call TRBJ1-4; D is unclear. CDR1 is SGHKS, CDR2 YYEKEE, per germline (reference sequence). Trimming left V 4 bases short and J 3 bases short, with 7 bases between. The CDR3 runs 13 residues. The CDR3 protein is CASSRVPNEKLFF. The CDR3 coding sequence is TGTGCCAGCAGCCGGGTCCCTAATGAAAAACTGTTTTTT.

The J gene is TRBJ1-1, the V gene TRBV18, with D maybe TRBD1 (5 bases). CDR3 size: 13 residues. In germline, CDR1 is KGHSH, CDR2 LQKENI. V dropped 6 bases and J dropped 3 bases, with 11 bases sitting between them. CDR3 coding DNA: TGTGCCAGCTCCCAGGGAAGCGACACTGAAGCTTTCTTT. It specifies CASSQGSDTEAFF. The whole variable domain, remainder taken from reference TRBV18 and TRBJ1-1, is NAGVMQNPRHLVRRRGQEARLRCSPMKGHSHVYWYRQLPEEGLKFMVYLQKENIIDESGMPKERFSAEFPKEGPSILRIQQVVRGDSAAYFCASSQGSDTEAFFGQGTRLTVV.

Here the CDR3 DNA reads TGTGCCAGCAGCCCACAAAGGGGGCCTGAAAAACTGTTTTTT. Its translation: CASSPQRGPEKLFF. V and J are TRBV3-1 (or the pseudogene TRBV3-2) and TRBJ1-4; 7 bases fit TRBD1. V trimming: 4 bases; J trimming: 7 bases; junction bases outside the gene matches: 6. The CDR3 is 14 residues long. Germline V gives CDR1 LGHDT, CDR2 YNNKEL (reference sequence).

The V and J genes are TRBV5-1 and TRBJ2-5; TRBD2 is a possible D gene (6 bases). Trimming took off 0 bases at V and 3 bases at J, with 9 bases between the two ends. The germline CDR1 and CDR2 sequences are SGHRS and YFSETQ. This CDR3 is built from 14 residues. CDR3 in DNA: TGCGCCAGCAGCTTGGCCGGGAGCGAAGAGACCCAGTACTTC. Protein sequence: CASSLAGSEETQYF.

This chain connects TRBV27 to TRBJ2-7, with TRBD2 matching over 11 bases. Germline V gene lookup returns CDR1 MNHEY and CDR2 SMNVEV (reference sequence). With 2 bases clipped from V and 2 bases from J, the junction kept 5 bases outside the gene matches. The CDR3 spans 16 residues. As DNA, the CDR3 is TGTGCCAGCAGTTTACCGGGACTAGCGGAGGCCTACGAGCAGTACTTC. It translates to CASSLPGLAEAYEQYF.

CDR3 loop: CASSLLVGLGIYEQYF. CDR3 DNA sequence: TGTGCCAGCAGCTTACTGGTGGGACTAGGTATCTACGAGCAGTACTTC. The gene calls are TRBV11-1 and TRBJ2-7; 8 bases fit TRBD2. Trimming took 2 bases from V and 3 from J; bases not matched to a gene: 9. This CDR3 has 16 residues. Germline values: CDR1 SGHAT, CDR2 FQDESV (reference sequence).

This clone was counted once. The V and J genes are TRBV7-8 and TRBJ1-2; D unresolved. Germline CDR1 reads SGHVS; CDR2 reads FQNEAQ. The CDR3 has 16 residues. V was clipped by 5 bases and J by 0 bases, with 16 bases between them. The CDR3 DNA is TGTGCCAGCAGCGAAAGACCGGGTTTAGCTAACTATGGCTACACCTTC. Protein: CASSERPGLANYGYTF.

Comment on this clone: The same CDR3 arises from other DNA sequences in this sample as well. This chain connects TRBV5-5 to TRBJ1-5; D not resolved. The V end lost 1 base, the J end lost 3 bases, and 5 bases lay between the germline ends. The germline V gene encodes CDR1 SGHKS and CDR2 YYEKEE (reference sequence). The CDR3 runs 13 residues. The CDR3 DNA sequence: TGTGCCAGCAGCTTGTCATTCAATCAGCCCCAGCATTTT. Translated: CASSLSFNQPQHF.

This chain connects TRBV28 to TRBJ2-1; 8 nucleotides match TRBD1. J lost 8 bases, V lost 5 bases, and 11 bases had no gene match. From germline, CDR1 is MDHEN and CDR2 SYDVKM. This CDR3 comprises 15 residues. This CDR3 reads CASSKDRTGSDEQFF. For the CDR3, the DNA is TGTGCCAGCAGTAAGGATCGGACAGGGTCTGATGAGCAGTTCTTC.

Only one count was recorded for this clone. The chain uses TRBV3-1 (or the pseudogene TRBV3-2) and TRBJ2-7; D is possibly TRBD2 (5 bases). V dropped 6 bases and J dropped 2 bases, with 11 bases sitting between them. CDR3 size: 13 residues. CDR1 is LGHDT and CDR2 is YNNKEL in the germline V gene (reference sequence). The CDR3 DNA is TGTGCCAGCAGAAGCGGTTACCCCTACGAGCAGTACTTC. Its translation: CASRSGYPYEQYF.

This clone was seen only once. The chain employs TRBV12-5 and TRBJ2-1; 11 bases map to TRBD2. Trimming took 2 bases from V and 4 from J; bases not matched to a gene: 7. The CDR3 runs 17 residues. Germline CDR1 and CDR2: LGHNT and FRNRAP. The CDR3 here is CASGLIGLAGGYNEQFF. In nucleotides, the CDR3 is TGTGCTAGTGGTTTGATTGGGCTAGCGGGAGGTTACAATGAGCAGTTCTTC.

The genes are TRBV4-2 and TRBJ2-7; 10 positions match TRBD2. The CDR3 consists of 16 residues. Looked up from germline, CDR1 is LGHNA and CDR2 is YNFKEQ. The V gene end was trimmed by 0 bases and the J gene end by 7 bases; junction bases not matched to a gene: 9. CDR3 bases: TGTGCCAGCAGCCAAGAACTAGCGGGAATCCGAGGGGAGCAGTACTTC. Translation gives CASSQELAGIRGEQYF.

V is TRBV5-1 and J is TRBJ1-6; 10 nucleotides agree with TRBD1. J was trimmed by 6 bases and V by 2 bases; bases with no gene match: 2. The germline V gene has CDR1 SGHRS and CDR2 YFSETQ. CDR3 size: 15 residues. CDR3 sequence reads: CASSFRTGGNSPLHF. The CDR3 coding sequence is TGCGCCAGCAGCTTCCGGACAGGGGGTAATTCACCCCTCCACTTT.

This rearrangement joins TRBV2 to TRBJ1-2; a possible D gene is TRBD1 (6 bases). V lost 4 bases and J lost 4, with 16 bases in between. CDR3 length: 15 residues. Germline V CDR1 and CDR2: SNHLY, FYNNEI. CDR3 bases: TGTGCCAGCAGTGGAAGGACAGTCTTAAGCTATGGCTACACCTTC. It is translated as CASSGRTVLSYGYTF. Complete variable domain (other parts from reference TRBV2 and TRBJ1-2): EPEVTQTPSHQVTQMGQEVILRCVPISNHLYFYWYRQILGQKVEFLVSFYNNEISEKSEIFDDQFSVERPDGSNFTLKIRSTKLEDSAMYFCASSGRTVLSYGYTFGSGTRLTVV.

In this sample, this clone turned up a few times. V usage is TRBV5-1 and J usage is TRBJ2-2; 7 nucleotides align to TRBD1. J was trimmed by 3 bases and V by 5 bases; bases with no gene match: 4. This CDR3 contains 14 residues. Germline CDR1 and CDR2: SGHRS and YFSETQ. CDR3 sequence reads: CASRNRGDTGELFF. The CDR3, as DNA: TGCGCCAGCAGGAACAGGGGCGACACCGGGGAGCTGTTTTTT.